The 19 T cell receptor beta chains presented below share a single source sample, sequenced in a study of T cell changes during pregnancy in multiple sclerosis. Sequenced by immunoSEQ multiplex PCR; TCRdb stores in-frame clones only, minus some. Counted here are about 61,000 clones, over 85% occurring once; the ten biggest clones make up 2.6%. This sample comprised CD8+ T cells from peripheral blood mononuclear cells, obtained in the third trimester of pregnancy. The receptor set was obtained from a female donor with multiple sclerosis, enrolled in a pregnancy study.

The rearrangement links TRBV7-9 to TRBJ2-1; 7 bases fit TRBD2. This CDR3 is built from 14 residues. V lost 4 bases and J lost 7; bases outside the gene matches: 7. Germline V gene data show CDR1 as SEHNR and CDR2 as FQNEAQ (reference sequence). CDR3 DNA sequence: TGTGCCAGCAGCTATGGCGGGGGAGGGAATGAGCAGTTCTTC. It yields the protein CASSYGGGGNEQFF.

The chain joins TRBV27 to TRBJ2-1; a possible D gene is TRBD2 (5 bases). The germline V gene encodes CDR1 MNHEY and CDR2 SMNVEV (reference sequence). V was clipped by 5 bases and J by 7 bases, with 9 bases between them. The CDR3 totals 12 residues. The CDR3 DNA is TGTGCCAGCAGTCTACTAGGAAATGAGCAGTTCTTC. Its translation: CASSLLGNEQFF.

The V call is TRBV30, the J call TRBJ2-4; D may be TRBD2 (6 bases). CDR1 and CDR2 from the germline V gene are GTSNPN and SVGIG (reference sequence). The CDR3 is 13 amino acids. The germline V and J ends were trimmed by 3 bases and 8 bases, with 14 bases remaining between them. The CDR3 loop is CAWRAATGDIQYF. The CDR3 DNA is TGTGCCTGGAGGGCCGCCACGGGAGACATTCAGTACTTC.

The rearrangement uses TRBV10-3 and TRBJ1-1; the D gene is possibly TRBD1 (6 bases). Germline V gene lookup returns CDR1 ENHRY and CDR2 SYGVKD. Trimming shortened V by 10 bases and J by 3 bases, and 15 bases separated the two germline ends. The CDR3 covers 13 residues. CDR3 nucleotides: TGTGCCACCACGGCGGGGGCGTACACTGAAGCTTTCTTT. It translates to CATTAGAYTEAFF.

The genes are TRBV1 and TRBJ2-4; no check of the table's D call, TRBD2, against the DNA was made. TRBV1 is a pseudogene segment. The CDR3 runs to 15 residues. The CDR3 DNA follows: TGCACCAGCAGCTACCCCTCGGGAGCCAAAAACATTCAGTACTTC. Translating it yields CTSSYPSGAKNIQYF.

J is TRBJ2-2 and V is TRBV19; 9 nucleotides agree with TRBD1. CDR3 length: 14 amino acids. Per germline, CDR1 LNHDA and CDR2 SQIVND (reference sequence). V was pared by 5 bases and J by 8 bases, with 6 bases of the junction left unmatched. In DNA, the CDR3 is TGTGCCAGTAGTTTGACAGGGGGTAGGGGGGAGCTGTTTTTT. This translates into CASSLTGGRGELFF.

This chain links TRBV30 with TRBJ1-1; D gene uncertain. There are 13 residues in the CDR3. CDR1 is GTSNPN, CDR2 SVGIG, per germline (reference sequence). Trimming left V 0 bases short and J 3 bases short, with 8 bases between. The CDR3 DNA follows: TGTGCCTGGAGTGTCCGGGGAGACACTGAAGCTTTCTTT. It codes for CAWSVRGDTEAFF.

This sequence joins TRBV27 and TRBJ2-3; 8 nucleotides line up with TRBD2. CDR1 is MNHEY, CDR2 SMNVEV, per germline (reference sequence). The J segment lost 8 bases and the V segment lost 2 bases, leaving 9 bases of the junction unmatched. The CDR3 spans 15 residues. The CDR3 coding sequence is TGTGCCAGCAGTTTAGCGGGAGGAAGGTTAGGTACGCAGTATTTT. Translating it yields CASSLAGGRLGTQYF.

This clone was observed a single time. The V gene is TRBV5-1, the J gene TRBJ2-7; possibly TRBD1 for D (6 bases). Trimming stripped 4 bases from V and 3 bases from J, with 20 bases between. The germline CDR1 and CDR2 sequences are SGHRS and YFSETQ. The length of the CDR3 is 16 residues. For the CDR3, the DNA is TGCGCCAGCAGCGCCCGGTGGGGGCTGAACAACTACGAGCAGTACTTC. Translated: CASSARWGLNNYEQYF.

The J gene is TRBJ2-3, the V gene TRBV30; 9 nucleotides line up with TRBD2. The germline V gene has CDR1 GTSNPN and CDR2 SVGIG (reference sequence). V shed 0 bases and J 4 bases; nucleotides not matched to a gene: 5. The CDR3 sequence is 15 residues long. In nucleotides, the CDR3 is TGTGCCTGGAGTGTCTCAGCGGGAGGCGCAGATACGCAGTATTTT. Protein: CAWSVSAGGADTQYF. The variable domain in full, completed from reference TRBV30 and TRBJ2-3, reads SQTIHQWPATLVQPVGSPLSLECTVEGTSNPNLYWYRQAAGRGLQLLFYSVGIGQISSEVPQNLSASRPQDRQFILSSKKLLLSDSGFYLCAWSVSAGGADTQYFGPGTRLTVL.

The V gene is TRBV27, the J gene TRBJ1-5; tentative D call: TRBD1 (5 bases). CDR1 MNHEY and CDR2 SMNVEV come from the germline V gene (reference sequence). Between the trimmed V and J ends, which lost 6 bases and 7 bases, there was a span of 16 bases. This CDR3 region has 14 residues. CDR3 sequence reads: CASSVGGNGQPQHF. The CDR3 region has the DNA TGTGCCAGCAGCGTCGGGGGGAACGGACAGCCCCAGCATTTT.

The V call is TRBV27, the J call TRBJ2-1, with 10 positions matching TRBD2. V was clipped by 11 bases and J by 1 base; unmatched bases: 2. The CDR3 length is 13 residues. Looked up from germline, CDR1 is MNHEY and CDR2 is SMNVEV (reference sequence). The chain's CDR3 is CAAGLASYNEQFF. The CDR3 DNA reads TGTGCCGCGGGACTAGCGTCCTACAATGAGCAGTTCTTC.

Only one count was recorded for this clone. One end of the junction does not line up with germline, which may come from a read error. The chain is built from TRBV30 and TRBJ2-7, with 7 nucleotides matching TRBD1. The CDR3 is 12 amino acids. Germline CDR1 GTSNPN, CDR2 SVGIG (reference sequence). CDR3 nucleotides: TGTGCCTGGAGAGGGGGCTCCCACGAGCAGTACTTC. Its translation is CAWRGGSHEQYF.

V and J are TRBV28 and TRBJ2-7, with 8 bases that match TRBD1. J was trimmed by 6 bases and V by 2 bases; bases with no gene match: 6. CDR1 and CDR2 from the germline V gene are MDHEN and SYDVKM. The CDR3 has 14 amino acids. Here the CDR3 reads CASSLGQGYSEQYF. CDR3 bases: TGTGCCAGCAGTTTAGGACAGGGTTATAGCGAGCAGTACTTC.

The chain joins TRBV16 to TRBJ2-7, with 7 bases fitting TRBD1. With 4 bases clipped from V and 0 bases from J, the junction kept 3 bases outside the gene matches. Germline V lookup: CDR1 KGHSY, CDR2 FQNENV. The CDR3 extends over 14 amino acids. The CDR3 region is CASSPGQSSYEQYF. CDR3 nucleotide sequence: TGTGCCAGCAGCCCGGGACAGAGCTCCTACGAGCAGTACTTC. Looking up the rest from reference TRBV16 and TRBJ2-7 gives the full variable domain: GEEVAQTPKHLVRGEGQKAKLYCAPIKGHSYVFWYQQVLKNEFKFLISFQNENVFDETGMPKERFSAKCLPNSPCSLEIQATKLEDSAVYFCASSPGQSSYEQYFGPGTRLTVT.

The rearrangement uses TRBV7-6 and TRBJ2-3; the match to TRBD2 covers 13 bases. V was pared by 2 bases and J by 6 bases, with 14 bases of the junction left unmatched. This CDR3 is 19 amino acids long. Per the germline V gene, CDR1 is SGHVS and CDR2 is FNYEAQ. The CDR3 region is CASSLLLGTSGRAGDTQYF. As DNA, the CDR3 is TGTGCCAGCAGCTTACTGCTAGGCACTAGCGGGAGGGCCGGCGATACGCAGTATTTT.

This clone appeared a single time. The J gene is TRBJ2-7, the V gene TRBV5-1; TRBD2 aligns across 10 bases. The length of the CDR3 is 17 residues. V was clipped by 1 base and J by 3 bases; unmatched bases: 10. The V gene's germline CDR1 is SGHRS and CDR2 YFSETQ. This CDR3 is CASSLRVAGGLLYEQYF. The CDR3 nucleotides are TGCGCCAGCAGCTTGAGGGTAGCGGGAGGCCTCCTCTACGAGCAGTACTTC.

This chain joins TRBV2 and TRBJ2-7, with 7 bases fitting TRBD2. Germline CDR1 reads SNHLY; CDR2 reads FYNNEI. The CDR3 contains 17 residues. V shed 4 bases and J 0 bases; nucleotides not matched to a gene: 12. CDR3 sequence reads: CASSALDSGPLSYEQYF. CDR3 DNA: TGTGCCAGCAGTGCCCTGGATAGCGGGCCCCTCTCCTACGAGCAGTACTTC.

The rearrangement joins TRBV11-2 to TRBJ2-7, with D perhaps matching TRBD2 (5 bases). The V gene lost 2 bases and the J gene lost 2 bases, with 16 bases spanning the gap. The CDR3 length is 16 residues. CDR1 and CDR2 (germline): SGHAT, FQNNGV. The CDR3 coding sequence is TGTGCCAGCAGCTTATGGCCGCGGCTAGCAACCTACGAGCAGTACTTC. It codes for CASSLWPRLATYEQYF.